This T cell receptor (beta chain) was found in a study of cytomegalovirus exposure and HLA in healthy donors. Study-wide findings and caveats: A few chains tied to CMV proved CMV antigen-specific in vitro.

Remarks on this clone: Its target is unknown.

Clones were read by immunoSEQ multiplex PCR, and TCRdb kept only the in-frame ones, dropping some. The data contain roughly 100,000 clones, around 96% of them singletons. V was pared by 4 bases and J by 1 base, with 10 bases between. The CDR3 covers 14 residues. Germline V lookup: CDR1 LNHDA, CDR2 SQIVND (reference sequence). Sequences were obtained from PBMCs. The chain is built from TRBV19 and TRBJ2-5; D remains ambiguous. The TCR originated in a woman between 18 and 29 years old in good health and CMV-seronegative. DNA of the CDR3: TGTGCCAGTAGTACAGACTCCTTCCAAGAGACCCAGTACTTC. Its translation: CASSTDSFQETQYF.